There are a few counts of the clone carrying this T cell receptor beta chain. The data stem from a study of Graves' ophthalmopathy and Graves' hyperthyroidism. Germline CDR1 reads LGHNA; CDR2 reads YSLEER. V gave up 1 base and J gave up 0 bases, with 10 bases separating them. The CDR3 runs 15 residues. As the template, RNA transcripts were used to amplify TCR beta CDR3 regions. An initial RT-PCR round employing HTBI primers preceded a second-round multiplex PCR. TCRdb independently ran MiXCR on the multiplex PCR reads; one entry per CDR3 protein. Of around 1.1 million distinct CDR3 sequences listed, less than 45% were seen once; the top ten hold around 10%.

Sequenced: peripheral blood or thyroid tissue (not recorded which). V is TRBV4-3 and J is TRBJ2-7, with D possibly matching TRBD2 (5 bases). This TCR came from an adult man with Graves' hyperthyroidism. CDR3 amino acids: CASSQGTEASYEQYF. The CDR3 DNA follows: TGCGCCAGCAGCCAAGGAACGGAGGCCTCCTACGAGCAGTACTTC.